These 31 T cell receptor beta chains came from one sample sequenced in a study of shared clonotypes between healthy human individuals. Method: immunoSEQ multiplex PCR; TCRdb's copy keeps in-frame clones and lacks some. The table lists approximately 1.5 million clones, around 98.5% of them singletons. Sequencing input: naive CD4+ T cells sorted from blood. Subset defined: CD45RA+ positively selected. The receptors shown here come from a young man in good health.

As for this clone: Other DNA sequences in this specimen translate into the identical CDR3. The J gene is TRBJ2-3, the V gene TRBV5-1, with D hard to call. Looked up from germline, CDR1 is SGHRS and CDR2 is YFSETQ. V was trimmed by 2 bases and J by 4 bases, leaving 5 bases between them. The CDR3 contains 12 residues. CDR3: CASSFGADTQYF. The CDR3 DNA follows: TGCGCCAGCAGCTTTGGGGCAGATACGCAGTATTTT.

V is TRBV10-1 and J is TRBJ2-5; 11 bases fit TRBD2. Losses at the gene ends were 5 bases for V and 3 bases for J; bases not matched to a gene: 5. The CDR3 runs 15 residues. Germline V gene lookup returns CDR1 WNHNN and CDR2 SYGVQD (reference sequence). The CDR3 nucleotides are TGCGCCAGCAGTCAAAATAGCGGGAGGGAAGAGACCCAGTACTTC. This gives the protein CASSQNSGREETQYF.

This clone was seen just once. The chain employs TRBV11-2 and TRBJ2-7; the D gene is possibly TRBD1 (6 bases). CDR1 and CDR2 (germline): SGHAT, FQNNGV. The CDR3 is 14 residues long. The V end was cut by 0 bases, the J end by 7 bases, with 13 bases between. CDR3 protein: CASSLESRGWEQYF. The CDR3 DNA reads TGTGCCAGCAGCTTAGAATCCAGGGGTTGGGAGCAGTACTTC. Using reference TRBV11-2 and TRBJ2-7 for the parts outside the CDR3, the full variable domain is EAGVAQSPRYKIIEKRQSVAFWCNPISGHATLYWYQQILGQGPKLLIQFQNNGVVDDSQLPKDRFSAERLKGVDSTLKIQPAKLEDSAVYLCASSLESRGWEQYFGPGTRLTVT.

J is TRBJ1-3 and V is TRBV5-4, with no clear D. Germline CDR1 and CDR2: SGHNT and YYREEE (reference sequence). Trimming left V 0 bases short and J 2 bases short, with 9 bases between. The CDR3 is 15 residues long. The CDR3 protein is CASSLEVQTGNTIYF. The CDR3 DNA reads TGTGCCAGCAGCTTGGAGGTGCAGACTGGAAACACCATATATTTT.

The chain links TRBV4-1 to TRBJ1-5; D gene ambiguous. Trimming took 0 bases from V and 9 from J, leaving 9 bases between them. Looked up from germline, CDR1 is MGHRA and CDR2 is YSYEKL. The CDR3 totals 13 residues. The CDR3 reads CASSQDPTRPQHF. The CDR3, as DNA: TGCGCCAGCAGCCAAGATCCGACTAGGCCCCAGCATTTT.

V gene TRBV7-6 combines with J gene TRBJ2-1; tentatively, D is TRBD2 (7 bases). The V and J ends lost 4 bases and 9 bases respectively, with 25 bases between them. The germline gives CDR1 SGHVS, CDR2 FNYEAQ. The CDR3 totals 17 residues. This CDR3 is CASSSLRGASTYGEQFF. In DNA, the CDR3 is TGTGCCAGCAGCTCCCTACGGGGGGCTAGCACCTATGGTGAGCAGTTCTTC.

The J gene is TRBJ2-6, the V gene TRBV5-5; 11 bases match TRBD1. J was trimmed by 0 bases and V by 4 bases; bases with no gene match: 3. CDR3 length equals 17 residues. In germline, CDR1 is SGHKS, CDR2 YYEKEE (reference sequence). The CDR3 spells CASSPDRGLSGANVLTF. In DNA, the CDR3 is TGTGCCAGCAGCCCGGACAGGGGGCTCTCTGGGGCCAACGTCCTGACTTTC. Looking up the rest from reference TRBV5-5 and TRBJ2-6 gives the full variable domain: DAGVTQSPTHLIKTRGQQVTLRCSPISGHKSVSWYQQVLGQGPQFIFQYYEKEERGRGNFPDRFSARQFPNYSSELNVNALLLGDSALYLCASSPDRGLSGANVLTFGAGSRLTVL.

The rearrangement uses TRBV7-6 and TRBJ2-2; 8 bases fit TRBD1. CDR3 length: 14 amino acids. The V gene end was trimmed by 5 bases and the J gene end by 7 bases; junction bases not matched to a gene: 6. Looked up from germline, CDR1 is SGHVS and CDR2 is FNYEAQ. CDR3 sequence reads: CASSETGASGELFF. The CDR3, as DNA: TGTGCCAGCAGCGAGACAGGGGCTAGCGGGGAGCTGTTTTTT. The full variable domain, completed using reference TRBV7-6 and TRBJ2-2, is GAGVSQSPRYKVTKRGQDVALRCDPISGHVSLYWYRQALGQGPEFLTYFNYEAQQDKSGLPNDRFSAERPEGSISTLTIQRTEQRDSAMYRCASSETGASGELFFGEGSRLTVL.

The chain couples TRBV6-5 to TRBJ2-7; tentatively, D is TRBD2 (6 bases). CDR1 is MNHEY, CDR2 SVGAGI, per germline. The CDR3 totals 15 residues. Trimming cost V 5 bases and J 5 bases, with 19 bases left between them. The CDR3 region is CASSHTSSGRDEQYF. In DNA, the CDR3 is TGTGCCAGCAGTCACACTTCCAGCGGGCGGGACGAGCAGTACTTC.

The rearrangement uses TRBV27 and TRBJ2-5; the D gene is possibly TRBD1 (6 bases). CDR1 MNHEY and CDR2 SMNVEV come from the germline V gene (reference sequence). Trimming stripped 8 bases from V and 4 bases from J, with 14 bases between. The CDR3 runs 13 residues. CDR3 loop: CASRGQLRETQYF. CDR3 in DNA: TGTGCCAGCCGAGGACAGCTTCGAGAGACCCAGTACTTC.

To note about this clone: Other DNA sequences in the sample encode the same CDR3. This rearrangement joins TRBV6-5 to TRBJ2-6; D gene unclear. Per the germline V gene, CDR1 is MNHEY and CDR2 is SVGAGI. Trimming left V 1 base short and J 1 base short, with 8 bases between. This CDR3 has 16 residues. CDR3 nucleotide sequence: TGTGCCAGCAGTTACTTTCTCGGGTCTGGGGCCAACGTCCTGACTTTC. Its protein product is CASSYFLGSGANVLTF.

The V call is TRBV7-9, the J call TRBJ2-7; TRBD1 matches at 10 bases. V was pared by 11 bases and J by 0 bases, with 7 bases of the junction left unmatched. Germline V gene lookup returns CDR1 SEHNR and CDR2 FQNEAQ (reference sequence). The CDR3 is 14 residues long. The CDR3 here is CAGQRTGGSYEQYF. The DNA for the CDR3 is TGTGCCGGTCAAAGGACAGGGGGCTCCTACGAGCAGTACTTC.

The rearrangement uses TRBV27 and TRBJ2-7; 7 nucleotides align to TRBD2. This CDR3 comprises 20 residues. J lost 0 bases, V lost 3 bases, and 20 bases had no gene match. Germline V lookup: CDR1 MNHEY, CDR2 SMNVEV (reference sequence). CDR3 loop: CASSFREPLSGGSFSYEQYF. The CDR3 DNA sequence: TGTGCCAGCAGTTTCCGGGAACCCCTATCTGGCGGGAGCTTCTCCTACGAGCAGTACTTC.

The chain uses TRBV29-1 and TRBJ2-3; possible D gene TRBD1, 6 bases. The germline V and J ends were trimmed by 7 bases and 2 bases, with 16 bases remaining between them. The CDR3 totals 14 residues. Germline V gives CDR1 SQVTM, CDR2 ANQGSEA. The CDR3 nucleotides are TGCAGCGGTAGAGGACAGTTCACCACAGATACGCAGTATTTT. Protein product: CSGRGQFTTDTQYF.

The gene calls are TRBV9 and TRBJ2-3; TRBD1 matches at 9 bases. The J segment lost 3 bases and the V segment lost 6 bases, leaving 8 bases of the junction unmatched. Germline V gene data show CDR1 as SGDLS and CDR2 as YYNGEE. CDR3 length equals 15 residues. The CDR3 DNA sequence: TGTGCCAGCAACAAGGGACAGGGCGCAACAGATACGCAGTATTTT. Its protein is CASNKGQGATDTQYF.

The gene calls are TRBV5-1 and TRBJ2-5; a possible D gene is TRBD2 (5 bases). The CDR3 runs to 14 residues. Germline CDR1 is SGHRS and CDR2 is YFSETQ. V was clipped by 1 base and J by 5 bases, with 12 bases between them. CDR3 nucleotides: TGCGCCAGCAGCTTGCTCCCTAGCAGGGAGACCCAGTACTTC. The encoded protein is CASSLLPSRETQYF.

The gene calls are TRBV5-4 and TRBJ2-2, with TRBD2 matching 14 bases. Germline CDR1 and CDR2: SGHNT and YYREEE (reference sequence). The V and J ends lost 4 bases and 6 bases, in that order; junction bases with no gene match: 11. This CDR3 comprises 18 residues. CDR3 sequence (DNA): TGTGCCAGCAGCCCGGACCGGACTAGCGGGAGGATCTCCGGGGAGCTGTTTTTT. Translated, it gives CASSPDRTSGRISGELFF.

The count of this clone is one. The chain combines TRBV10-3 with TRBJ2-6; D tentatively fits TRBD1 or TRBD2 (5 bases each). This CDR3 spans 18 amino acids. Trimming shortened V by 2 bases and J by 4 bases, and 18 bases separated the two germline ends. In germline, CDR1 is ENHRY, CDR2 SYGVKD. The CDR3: CAISEPTPGRGGANVLTF. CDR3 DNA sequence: TGTGCCATCAGTGAGCCGACCCCGGGACGAGGGGGGGCCAACGTCCTGACTTTC.

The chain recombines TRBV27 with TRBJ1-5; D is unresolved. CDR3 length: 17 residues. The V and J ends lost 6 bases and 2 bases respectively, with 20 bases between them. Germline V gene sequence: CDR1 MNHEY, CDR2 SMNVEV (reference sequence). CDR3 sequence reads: CASSPIPTWRGNQPQHF. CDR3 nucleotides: TGTGCCAGCAGCCCAATCCCGACCTGGCGGGGCAATCAGCCCCAGCATTTT.

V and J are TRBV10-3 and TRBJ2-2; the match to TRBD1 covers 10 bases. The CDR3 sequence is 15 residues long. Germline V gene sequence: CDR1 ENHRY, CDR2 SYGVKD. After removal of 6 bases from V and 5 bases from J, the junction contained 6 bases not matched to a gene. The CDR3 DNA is TGTGCCATCAGCGCCGGGACAGGGGAGACCGGGGAGCTGTTTTTT. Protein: CAISAGTGETGELFF.

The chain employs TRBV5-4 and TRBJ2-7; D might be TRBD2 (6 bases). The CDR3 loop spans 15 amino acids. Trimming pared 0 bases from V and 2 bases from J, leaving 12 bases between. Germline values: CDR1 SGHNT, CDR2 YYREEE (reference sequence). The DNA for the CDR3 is TGTGCCAGCAGCTTGGAGACTAGTAATCCCTACGAGCAGTACTTC. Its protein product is CASSLETSNPYEQYF.

CDR3 protein: CASSQDQGAFGNTIYF. The CDR3 nucleotides are TGCGCCAGCAGCCAAGATCAGGGGGCGTTTGGAAACACCATATATTTT. V is TRBV4-3 and J is TRBJ1-3; 8 positions match TRBD1. The V gene end was trimmed by 0 bases and the J gene end by 3 bases; junction bases not matched to a gene: 4. Germline V CDR1 and CDR2: LGHNA, YSLEER. This CDR3 has 16 amino acids.

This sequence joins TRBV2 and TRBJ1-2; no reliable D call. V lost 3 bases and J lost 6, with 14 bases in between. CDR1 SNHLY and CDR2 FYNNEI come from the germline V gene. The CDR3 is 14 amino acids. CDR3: CASSERSPPDGYTF. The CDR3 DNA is TGTGCCAGCAGTGAGAGATCACCTCCGGATGGCTACACCTTC.

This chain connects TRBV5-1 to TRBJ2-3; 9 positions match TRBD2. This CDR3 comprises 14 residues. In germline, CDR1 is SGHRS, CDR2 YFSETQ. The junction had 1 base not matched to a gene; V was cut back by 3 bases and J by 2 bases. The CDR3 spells CASSWGLATDTQYF. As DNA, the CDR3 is TGCGCCAGCAGCTGGGGACTAGCCACAGATACGCAGTATTTT.

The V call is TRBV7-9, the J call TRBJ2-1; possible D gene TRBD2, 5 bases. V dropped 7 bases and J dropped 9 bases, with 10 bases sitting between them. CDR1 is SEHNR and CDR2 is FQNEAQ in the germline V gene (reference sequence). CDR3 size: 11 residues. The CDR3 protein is CASNRAGEQFF. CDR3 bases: TGTGCCAGCAATCGGGCGGGTGAGCAGTTCTTC. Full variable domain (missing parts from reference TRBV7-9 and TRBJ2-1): DTGVSQNPRHKITKRGQNVTFRCDPISEHNRLYWYRQTLGQGPEFLTYFQNEAQLEKSRLLSDRFSAERPKGSFSTLEIQRTEQGDSAMYLCASNRAGEQFFGPGTRLTVL.

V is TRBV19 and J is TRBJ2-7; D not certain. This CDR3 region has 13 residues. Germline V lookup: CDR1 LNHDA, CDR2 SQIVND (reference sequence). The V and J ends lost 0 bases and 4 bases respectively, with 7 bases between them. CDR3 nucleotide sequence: TGTGCCAGTAGTATAGATTCCACTTACGAGCAGTACTTC. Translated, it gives CASSIDSTYEQYF. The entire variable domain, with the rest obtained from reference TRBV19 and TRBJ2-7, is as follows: DGGITQSPKYLFRKEGQNVTLSCEQNLNHDAMYWYRQDPGQGLRLIYYSQIVNDFQKGDIAEGYSVSREKKESFPLTVTSAQKNPTAFYLCASSIDSTYEQYFGPGTRLTVT.

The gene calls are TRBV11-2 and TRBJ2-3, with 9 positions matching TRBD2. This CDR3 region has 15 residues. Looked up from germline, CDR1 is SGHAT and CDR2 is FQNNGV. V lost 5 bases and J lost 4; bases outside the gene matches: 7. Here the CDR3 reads CASSVSGSLADTQYF. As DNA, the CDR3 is TGTGCCAGCAGCGTTAGCGGGAGCTTGGCAGATACGCAGTATTTT. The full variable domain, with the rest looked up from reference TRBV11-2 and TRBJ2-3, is EAGVAQSPRYKIIEKRQSVAFWCNPISGHATLYWYQQILGQGPKLLIQFQNNGVVDDSQLPKDRFSAERLKGVDSTLKIQPAKLEDSAVYLCASSVSGSLADTQYFGPGTRLTVL.

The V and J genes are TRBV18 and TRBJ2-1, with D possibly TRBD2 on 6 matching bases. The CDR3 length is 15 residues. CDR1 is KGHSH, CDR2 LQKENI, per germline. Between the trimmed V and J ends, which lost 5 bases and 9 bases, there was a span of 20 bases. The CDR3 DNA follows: TGTGCCAGCTCAAGAAGCACTAGCCACACTACTGAGCAGTTCTTC. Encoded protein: CASSRSTSHTTEQFF. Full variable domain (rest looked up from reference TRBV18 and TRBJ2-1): NAGVMQNPRHLVRRRGQEARLRCSPMKGHSHVYWYRQLPEEGLKFMVYLQKENIIDESGMPKERFSAEFPKEGPSILRIQQVVRGDSAAYFCASSRSTSHTTEQFFGPGTRLTVL.

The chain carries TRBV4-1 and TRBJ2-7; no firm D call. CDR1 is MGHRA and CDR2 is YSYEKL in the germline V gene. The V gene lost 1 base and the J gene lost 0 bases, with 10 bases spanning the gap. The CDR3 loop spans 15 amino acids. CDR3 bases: TGCGCCAGCAGCCAAGGGTTTGGGGACTCCTACGAGCAGTACTTC. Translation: CASSQGFGDSYEQYF.

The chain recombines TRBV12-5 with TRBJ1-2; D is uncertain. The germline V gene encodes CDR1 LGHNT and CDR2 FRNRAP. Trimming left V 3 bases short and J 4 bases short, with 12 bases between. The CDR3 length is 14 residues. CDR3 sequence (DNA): TGTGCTAGTGGTTTAGGGTCATTCGGCTATGGCTACACCTTC. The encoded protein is CASGLGSFGYGYTF.

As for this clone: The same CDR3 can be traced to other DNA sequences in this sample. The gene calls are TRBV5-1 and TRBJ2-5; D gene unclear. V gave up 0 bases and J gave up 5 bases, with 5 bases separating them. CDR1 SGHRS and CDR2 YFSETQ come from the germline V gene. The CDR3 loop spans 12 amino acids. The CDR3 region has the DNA TGCGCCAGCAGCTTGGACCTTGAGACCCAGTACTTC. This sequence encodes CASSLDLETQYF.